Shown below are 9 T cell receptor beta chains from a single sample sequenced in a study of OX40 agonist ivuxolimab in advanced cancers. The data were produced by immunoSEQ multiplex PCR, yet TCRdb's version contains in-frame clones alone and is incomplete. Of 60,000 or so clones in the sample, around 87% were seen once. The source was CD4+ or CD8+ T cells sorted from blood, collected in a trial of the OX40 agonist ivuxolimab. These receptors came from an adult with an advanced solid tumor such as melanoma, head and neck, liver or kidney cancer.

This rearrangement joins TRBV4-2 to TRBJ2-1; tentative D call: TRBD2 (6 bases). Trimming took off 2 bases at V and 7 bases at J, with 15 bases between the two ends. The CDR3 is 15 amino acids. Germline V gives CDR1 LGHNA, CDR2 YNFKEQ. CDR3 DNA sequence: TGTGCCAGCAGCCAATCCGGGGGAAATAAGAATGAGCAGTTCTTC. It is translated as CASSQSGGNKNEQFF.

This clone appeared a single time. The chain is built from TRBV28 and TRBJ1-1; D is undetermined. The ends were cut back, 4 bases at V and 7 bases at J, with 7 bases in the middle. The CDR3 totals 11 residues. The germline gives CDR1 MDHEN, CDR2 SYDVKM. CDR3 nucleotides: TGTGCCAGCAGTTCCTCCGGTGAAGCTTTCTTT. Protein: CASSSSGEAFF.

The chain carries TRBV7-2 and TRBJ2-7; D is undetermined. Germline-derived CDR1 and CDR2 are SGHTA and FQGNSA. The CDR3 has 15 residues. Trimming pared 3 bases from V and 6 bases from J, leaving 18 bases between. The DNA of the CDR3 is TGTGCCAGCAGCTTCGGGCCCCCCGACACGAGCGAGCAGTACTTC. This gives the protein CASSFGPPDTSEQYF.

The rearrangement links TRBV6-4 to TRBJ2-2, with D unclear. The V end was cut by 3 bases, the J end by 7 bases, with 12 bases between. The CDR3 sequence is 14 residues long. Germline CDR1 MRHNA, CDR2 SNTAGT. This CDR3 reads CASSEVPAFGELFF. The CDR3, as DNA: TGTGCCAGCAGTGAGGTCCCGGCTTTCGGGGAGCTGTTTTTT.

The chain recombines TRBV7-2 with TRBJ2-3; the match to TRBD2 covers 12 bases. The CDR3 runs 18 residues. CDR1 and CDR2 from the germline V gene are SGHTA and FQGNSA. Trimming at V came to 5 bases and at J to 1 base, leaving 10 bases not matched to a gene. The DNA of the CDR3 is TGTGCCAGCAGCCCACATAGGAGGACTAGCGGGGGCACAGATACGCAGTATTTT. Encoded protein: CASSPHRRTSGGTDTQYF.

The rearrangement joins TRBV4-2 to TRBJ1-4; perhaps TRBD1 as D (6 bases). V lost 4 bases, J lost 8 bases, and 14 bases lay in between. The germline CDR1 and CDR2 sequences are LGHNA and YNFKEQ. The CDR3 has 14 residues. The CDR3 DNA reads as TGTGCCAGCAGCCTCCGGGACATACGAGAAAAACTGTTTTTT. The encoded protein is CASSLRDIREKLFF.

This chain links TRBV5-1 with TRBJ2-3; 9 bases agree with TRBD2. CDR1 and CDR2 (germline): SGHRS, YFSETQ. V was pared by 0 bases and J by 4 bases, with 6 bases of the junction left unmatched. The CDR3 loop spans 16 amino acids. CDR3 sequence (DNA): TGCGCCAGCAGCTTGGCAATGACTAGCGGCTCAGATACGCAGTATTTT. The encoded protein is CASSLAMTSGSDTQYF.

V usage is TRBV27 and J usage is TRBJ1-1; D is perhaps TRBD1 (6 bases). V lost 6 bases to trimming and J lost 6 bases, with 14 bases between them. Germline assignment: CDR1 MNHEY and CDR2 SMNVEV (reference sequence). The CDR3 is made up of 13 amino acids. The CDR3 region is CASRSSGQPEAFF. The DNA of the CDR3 is TGTGCCAGCAGGTCCAGTGGACAGCCTGAAGCTTTCTTT.

With regard to this clone: The sample contains more than one DNA sequence encoding this CDR3. The J gene is TRBJ1-1, the V gene TRBV5-1; 11 nucleotides line up with TRBD1. Germline loops: CDR1 SGHRS, CDR2 YFSETQ. The CDR3 sequence is 14 residues long. After removal of 4 bases from V and 5 bases from J, the junction contained 4 bases not matched to a gene. CDR3 DNA sequence: TGCGCCAGCAGCGGGACAGGGGGAGGGACTGAAGCTTTCTTT. Amino acid sequence: CASSGTGGGTEAFF. The full variable domain, its missing parts supplied by reference TRBV5-1 and TRBJ1-1, is KAGVTQTPRYLIKTRGQQVTLSCSPISGHRSVSWYQQTPGQGLQFLFEYFSETQRNKGNFPGRFSGRQFSNSRSEMNVSTLELGDSALYLCASSGTGGGTEAFFGQGTRLTVV.